A selection of T cell receptor beta chains follows, all from one sample in a study of T cell repertoires in cytomegalovirus infection. These TCRs' antigens remain unknown. TCRdb fed the reads into MiXCR, producing one record per CDR3 protein. The data contain around 81,000 distinct CDR3 sequences, roughly 40% of them seen just once; the ten biggest clones take up roughly 93%. The specimen was CD8+ T cells from cultured PBMCs, collected from culture after CMV antigen stimulation. These receptor sequences come from a human donor in good health (CMV status not recorded). Some clones in this sample may be carry-over from other donors' samples. CDR3s leave out the opening cysteine and the closing phenylalanine or tryptophan. Fields, in order: clone size, J gene, V gene, CDR3 protein. Size tells how often a clone was seen (once, few, many) or the class of an expanded clone, and some rows leave it out.

clone size: few
J gene: TRBJ2-1
V gene: TRBV7-2
CDR3 protein: ASSFSGGFVDEQF

clone size: few
J gene: TRBJ2-1
V gene: TRBV6-1
CDR3 protein: ASREAQVRLYNEQF

clone size: -
J gene: TRBJ2-1
V gene: TRBV6-6
CDR3 protein: ASSYSGLAGIDEQF

clone size: -
J gene: TRBJ2-2
V gene: TRBV6-1
CDR3 protein: ASSERTTYRAGELF

clone size: few
J gene: TRBJ1-1
V gene: TRBV6-5
CDR3 protein: ASSPDSIEAF

clone size: -
J gene: TRBJ2-1
V gene: TRBV7-2
CDR3 protein: ASRPVPTQGGNEQF

clone size: few
J gene: TRBJ1-5
V gene: TRBV6-2/TRBV6-3
CDR3 protein: ASSYSMGEDQPQH

clone size: -
J gene: TRBJ1-5
V gene: TRBV20-1
CDR3 protein: SARETGALSNQPQH

clone size: few
J gene: TRBJ2-7
V gene: TRBV7-9
CDR3 protein: ASSLGSGEQY

clone size: many
J gene: TRBJ2-2
V gene: TRBV28
CDR3 protein: ASSLWGGELF

clone size: -
J gene: TRBJ1-5
V gene: TRBV11-2
CDR3 protein: ASSFVRQGRYSNQPQH

clone size: -
J gene: TRBJ2-5
V gene: TRBV27
CDR3 protein: ASSPPGQKKETQY

clone size: -
J gene: TRBJ2-7
V gene: TRBV20-1
CDR3 protein: SARSGVTELYEQY

clone size: few
J gene: TRBJ2-1
V gene: TRBV20-1
CDR3 protein: SAPGLAGPEGNEQF

clone size: few
J gene: TRBJ1-1
V gene: TRBV4-1
CDR3 protein: ASSQGTGENTEAF

clone size: few
J gene: TRBJ2-7
V gene: TRBV27
CDR3 protein: ASSLLQGASTYEQY

clone size: once
J gene: TRBJ1-1
V gene: TRBV7-4
CDR3 protein: ASSFGGGAMNTEAF

clone size: few
J gene: TRBJ1-1
V gene: TRBV11-2
CDR3 protein: ASSLRAPGLNTEAF

clone size: -
J gene: TRBJ2-3
V gene: TRBV5-4
CDR3 protein: ASSHTTGTDTQY

clone size: -
J gene: TRBJ1-5
V gene: TRBV20-1
CDR3 protein: SARPHGPAGEPQH

clone size: few
J gene: TRBJ2-1
V gene: TRBV4-1
CDR3 protein: ASSQDPDNGGVYNEQF